The 21 T cell receptor beta chains listed next were all sequenced from one sample in a study of response to subunit inactivated influenza vaccine. TCRdb used MiXCR to reprocess the RT-PCR reads, holding one entry per CDR3 protein. The sample consists of around 540,000 distinct CDR3 sequences, approximately 12% of them appearing once. Sequences were derived from PBMCs from blood, sampled on the day of vaccination. These receptors were taken from a man aged 50 to 60 who received an inactivated influenza vaccine.

The chain uses TRBV28 and TRBJ2-7; unclear D gene. CDR1 is MDHEN and CDR2 is SYDVKM in the germline V gene. With 5 bases removed from V and 2 bases from J, the gap between germline ends came to 4 bases. The CDR3 loop spans 11 amino acids. CDR3 DNA sequence: TGTGCCAGCAGTAAGGCCTACGAGCAGTACTTC. Protein product: CASSKAYEQYF.

The J gene is TRBJ1-3, the V gene TRBV7-2; TRBD1 matches at 7 bases. The CDR3 has 15 amino acids. V was clipped by 4 bases and J by 2 bases; unmatched bases: 5. The germline V gene encodes CDR1 SGHTA and CDR2 FQGNSA. As DNA, the CDR3 is TGTGCCAGCAGCTCCGACAGGGACGCTGGAAACACCATATATTTT. It is translated as CASSSDRDAGNTIYF.

This clonotype was seen repeatedly, ten times or more. The CDR3 sequence: CASSPVLGEQYF. The CDR3 region has the DNA TGTGCCAGCTCACCCGTCCTAGGCGAGCAGTACTTC. V usage is TRBV18 and J usage is TRBJ2-7; unclear D gene. Per the germline V gene, CDR1 is KGHSH and CDR2 is LQKENI. The CDR3 runs to 12 residues. The V gene lost 3 bases and the J gene lost 6 bases, with 9 bases spanning the gap.

The rearrangement links TRBV20-1 to TRBJ2-1; D might be TRBD2 (6 bases). Germline V gene data show CDR1 as DFQATT and CDR2 as SNEGSKA (reference sequence). V lost 0 bases, J lost 1 base, and 19 bases lay in between. CDR3 length: 18 amino acids. CDR3 loop: CSARDYRRLGASYNEQFF. Here the CDR3 DNA reads TGCAGTGCTAGAGATTATCGGAGACTAGGTGCGTCCTACAATGAGCAGTTCTTC.

The V gene is TRBV9, the J gene TRBJ2-2; 8 nucleotides agree with TRBD2. The germline V gene encodes CDR1 SGDLS and CDR2 YYNGEE. The J segment lost 7 bases and the V segment lost 3 bases, leaving 2 bases of the junction unmatched. The CDR3 consists of 13 residues. Here the CDR3 reads CASSASGGGELFF. In DNA, the CDR3 is TGTGCCAGCAGCGCAAGCGGGGGCGGGGAGCTGTTTTTT.

The chain links TRBV30 to TRBJ2-1; D is undetermined. Germline CDR1 GTSNPN, CDR2 SVGIG (reference sequence). Trimming stripped 0 bases from V and 8 bases from J, with 8 bases between. The CDR3 is 12 residues long. The CDR3, as DNA: TGTGCCTGGAGTGTTGGAACGCATGAGCAGTTCTTC. It encodes CAWSVGTHEQFF.

This clonotype was recorded a few times. The chain combines TRBV6-1 with TRBJ1-2, with 7 bases identical to TRBD1. The length of the CDR3 is 10 residues. The germline CDR1 and CDR2 sequences are MNHNS and SASEGT. The trim removed 11 bases at V and 6 bases at J, leaving 3 bases unmatched. CDR3 coding DNA: TGTGCCGGGGGACAGCATGGCTACACCTTC. This gives the protein CAGGQHGYTF.

The table lists this clonotype with many counts. The chain joins TRBV6-2 or TRBV6-3 to TRBJ2-5; D unresolved. Trimming pared 6 bases from V and 5 bases from J, leaving 10 bases between. This CDR3 comprises 12 residues. Per germline, CDR1 MNHEY and CDR2 SVGEGT. The CDR3, as DNA: TGTGCCAGCAGCCCCGTGGACGAGACCCAGTACTTC. It yields the protein CASSPVDETQYF.

The V and J genes are TRBV4-3 and TRBJ2-2; D is ambiguous. CDR1 is LGHNA and CDR2 is YSLEER in the germline V gene. The CDR3 runs to 15 residues. The V end lost 1 base, the J end lost 4 bases, and 10 bases lay between the germline ends. CDR3 nucleotide sequence: TGCGCCAGCAGCCAAGGAGTAGGAATCACCGGGGAGCTGTTTTTT. This translates into CASSQGVGITGELFF.

V is TRBV11-2 and J is TRBJ2-4; 10 bases fit TRBD1. The germline V gene encodes CDR1 SGHAT and CDR2 FQNNGV. Trimming cost V 5 bases and J 0 bases; bases outside gene matches: 4. This CDR3 has 16 amino acids. The CDR3 nucleotides read TGTGCCAGCAGCGTCGACAGGGGGCCAGCCAAAAACATTCAGTACTTC. It yields the protein CASSVDRGPAKNIQYF.

This chain uses TRBV10-3 with TRBJ1-5; 8 bases line up with TRBD1. The CDR3 is 12 residues long. Germline assignment: CDR1 ENHRY and CDR2 SYGVKD. Unmatched junction bases numbered 5, after V lost 9 bases and J lost 7 bases. The CDR3 reads CAIGQGGQPQHF. CDR3 nucleotides: TGTGCCATTGGACAGGGAGGCCAGCCCCAGCATTTT.

Concerning this clonotype: Its ends do not fully match the called genes, so a read error is possible. This chain connects TRBV12-3 or TRBV12-4 to TRBJ2-6, with D possibly TRBD2 on 6 matching bases. CDR3 length: 19 amino acids. The CDR3 loop is CACSLWRVFSGSGANVLTF. The CDR3 coding sequence is TGTGCCTGCAGTTTATGGAGGGTTTTCTCGGGCTCTGGGGCCAACGTCCTGACTTTC.

The chain combines TRBV20-1 with TRBJ2-2, with a possible D match to TRBD1 (5 bases). Looked up from germline, CDR1 is DFQATT and CDR2 is SNEGSKA (reference sequence). The length of the CDR3 is 14 residues. V gave up 5 bases and J gave up 0 bases, with 10 bases separating them. CDR3 protein: CSAGAATNTGELFF. The CDR3 DNA reads TGCAGTGCTGGGGCTGCGACGAACACCGGGGAGCTGTTTTTT.

This chain connects TRBV6-5 to TRBJ2-3; D not certain. The V end was cut by 0 bases, the J end by 0 bases, with 7 bases between. The V gene's germline CDR1 is MNHEY and CDR2 SVGAGI. The CDR3 contains 15 residues. DNA of the CDR3: TGTGCCAGCAGTTACTCGGAAGAAAGCACAGATACGCAGTATTTT. Amino acid sequence: CASSYSEESTDTQYF.

Only a few counts were recorded for this clonotype. V gene TRBV15 combines with J gene TRBJ2-1; the match to TRBD1 covers 7 bases. The CDR3 loop spans 16 amino acids. With V trimmed by 0 bases and J by 6 bases, 8 bases remained unmatched. Germline V CDR1 and CDR2: LNHNV, YYDKDF (reference sequence). DNA for the CDR3: TGTGCCACCAGCAGAGATGGTCCAGGGGGATCCAATGAGCAGTTCTTC. Its protein product is CATSRDGPGGSNEQFF.

This clonotype was recorded many times. This chain links TRBV29-1 with TRBJ1-2; 9 nucleotides match TRBD1. Unmatched junction bases numbered 7, after V lost 5 bases and J lost 0 bases. The CDR3 is 15 amino acids. Germline V CDR1 and CDR2: SQVTM, ANQGSEA. The CDR3 sequence: CSVPRTGESNYGYTF. CDR3 in DNA: TGCAGCGTTCCAAGGACAGGGGAATCTAACTATGGCTACACCTTC.

The sample holds many counts of this clonotype. This chain joins TRBV15 and TRBJ2-1, with 12 nucleotides matching TRBD2. CDR1 is LNHNV and CDR2 is YYDKDF in the germline V gene (reference sequence). Germline trimming cut 9 bases from V and 7 bases from J; bases unmatched to any gene: 7. The CDR3 has 14 amino acids. This chain's CDR3 is CATKGLAGTNEQFF. As DNA, the CDR3 is TGTGCCACGAAAGGACTAGCGGGAACGAATGAGCAGTTCTTC.

The V call is TRBV6-5, the J call TRBJ1-1; no clear D. CDR3 length: 14 residues. V lost 4 bases to trimming and J lost 0 bases, with 9 bases between them. CDR1 is MNHEY and CDR2 is SVGAGI in the germline V gene. DNA for the CDR3: TGTGCCAGCAGTTCCCGGGCCTTGAACACTGAAGCTTTCTTT. It translates to CASSSRALNTEAFF.

V and J are TRBV5-1 and TRBJ2-5, with a possible D match to TRBD2 (7 bases). The V end was cut by 4 bases, the J end by 5 bases, with 15 bases between. Germline V gene lookup returns CDR1 SGHRS and CDR2 YFSETQ. This CDR3 is built from 14 residues. The CDR3: CASSPGGYAETQYF. CDR3 sequence (DNA): TGCGCCAGCAGCCCGGGGGGCTATGCCGAGACCCAGTACTTC.

This clonotype was seen more than once but under ten times. The rearrangement links TRBV4-2 to TRBJ2-2; 11 nucleotides line up with TRBD2. The germline V gene has CDR1 LGHNA and CDR2 YNFKEQ. The CDR3 is 15 amino acids. J was trimmed by 11 bases and V by 0 bases; bases with no gene match: 5. In DNA form, the CDR3 reads TGTGCCAGCAGCCAAGATCGGCTAGCGGGAGGCGAGCTGTTTTTT. The encoded protein is CASSQDRLAGGELFF.

The table lists this clonotype with a few counts. Relative to the germline gene, one junction end is altered; a read error may explain this. The chain joins TRBV12-3 or TRBV12-4 to TRBJ2-3; 7 positions match TRBD2. CDR3 size: 13 residues. The CDR3 loop is CASRLTSRDTQYF. DNA for the CDR3: TGTGCCAGCAGGCTGACTAGCAGAGATACGCAGTATTTT.